This T cell receptor beta chain stems from a study of shared clonotypes between healthy human individuals. About the research overall: Three plates were used per donor for CD4 naive, three for CD4 memory, two for CD8 naive and one for CD8 memory. Points from the study as a whole: Clonotype sharing across a few donors was observed for 4% to 5.5% of naive CD4 clonotypes. Collection of samples was limited to blood; tissue repertoires likely differ.

Germline V gives CDR1 MGHDK, CDR2 SYGVNS. This CDR3 region has 15 residues. Trimming removed 3 bases at V and 3 bases at J, with 14 bases between. About this clone itself: Its antigen remains unknown.

Produced via immunoSEQ multiplex PCR; TCRdb's table is partial and in-frame only. The sample holds millions of clones, 95% seen once. It was into CD45RA+ naive and CD45RA-negative memory subsets that the CD4+ cells were split. The sequence came from a man between 18 and 35 years old in good health. The sample consisted of naive CD4+ T cells sorted from blood. Subset denoted: CD45RA+ positively selected. This chain connects TRBV25-1 to TRBJ2-5; possibly TRBD2 for D (6 bases). This CDR3 is CASSEGGRGKETQYF. The CDR3 bases are TGTGCCAGCAGTGAGGGAGGACGGGGAAAAGAGACCCAGTACTTC.